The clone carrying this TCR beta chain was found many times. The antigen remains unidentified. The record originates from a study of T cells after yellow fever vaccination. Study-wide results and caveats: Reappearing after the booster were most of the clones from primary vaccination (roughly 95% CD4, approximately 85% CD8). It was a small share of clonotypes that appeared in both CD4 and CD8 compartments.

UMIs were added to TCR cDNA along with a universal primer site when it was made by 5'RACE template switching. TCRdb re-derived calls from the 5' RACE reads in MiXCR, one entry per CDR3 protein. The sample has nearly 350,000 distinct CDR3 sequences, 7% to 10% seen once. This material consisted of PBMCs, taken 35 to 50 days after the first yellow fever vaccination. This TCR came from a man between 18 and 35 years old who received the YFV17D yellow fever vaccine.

CDR3 sequence reads: CASGPWGPNTEAFF. CDR3 nucleotide sequence: TGTGCCAGCGGACCCTGGGGACCGAACACTGAAGCTTTCTTT. This chain joins TRBV12-3 or TRBV12-4 and TRBJ1-1, with a tentative D call TRBD1 (5 bases). There are 14 residues in the CDR3. The V gene lost 8 bases and the J gene lost 1 base, with 14 bases spanning the gap.